These T cell receptor beta chains were read from a single sample in a study of CD8 T cells in Susac syndrome. TCRdb reprocessed the immunoSEQ multiplex PCR reads via MiXCR and lists one record per CDR3 protein. The sample consists of roughly 120,000 distinct CDR3 sequences, about 95% of them appearing once. The sequenced material came from CD4+ T cells from PBMCs. The receptors shown here come from a human donor in good health. Each CDR3 is given with its conserved first and last residue. D genes are given only for firm matches. For some rows the clone size is stated as once, few or many, or as a class when expanded; others skip it.

clone size | J gene | V gene | D gene | CDR3 DNA | CDR3 protein
. | TRBJ2-1 | TRBV2 | . | TGTGCCAGCAGTGAAGCAGCGGGCAATGAGCAGTTCTTC | CASSEAAGNEQFF
. | TRBJ2-7 | TRBV30 | . | TGTGCCTGGTCTCCGGGACAACTCGAGCAGTACTTC | CAWSPGQLEQYF
once | TRBJ2-2 | TRBV19 | . | TGTGCCAGTAGCTTAGGGGGGGACACCGGGGAGCTGTTTTTT | CASSLGGDTGELFF
. | TRBJ1-1 | TRBV20-1 | . | TGCAGTGCTAGGGCAGGGGAAGGGATGAACACTGAAGCTTTCTTT | CSARAGEGMNTEAFF
. | TRBJ1-5 | TRBV7-2 | . | TGTGCCAGCAGCTTACAGGGAGGGCTGAGCAATCAGCCCCAGCATTTT | CASSLQGGLSNQPQHF
. | TRBJ1-1 | TRBV29-1 | . | TGCAGCGTTGTCCTGACGTCTTGGTGGAACACTGAAGCTTTCTTT | CSVVLTSWWNTEAFF
once | TRBJ1-6 | TRBV6-1 | . | TGTGCCAGCATCCATCCAGAGCGTGATAATTCACCCCTCCACTTT | CASIHPERDNSPLHF
. | TRBJ2-5 | TRBV9 | . | TGTGCCAGCAGCCCCACGGGACTCCTCACATTTTACCAAGAGACCCAGTACTTC | CASSPTGLLTFYQETQYF
. | TRBJ2-3 | TRBV9 | . | TGTGCCAGCAGCGTGGCCTCGACGGGGGCTACGCAGTATTTT | CASSVASTGATQYF
. | TRBJ2-7 | TRBV19 | . | TGTGCCAGTAGTATTGAATCGGGATCCTACGAGCAGTACTTC | CASSIESGSYEQYF
once | TRBJ2-3 | TRBV4-2 | . | TGTGCCAGCAGCCAAACTGGGAATACCGTAGATACGCAGTATTTT | CASSQTGNTVDTQYF
. | TRBJ1-4 | TRBV18 | . | TGTGCCAGCTCACCAGGCCGGGGGGCAATGAGTGAAAAACTGTTTTTT | CASSPGRGAMSEKLFF
. | TRBJ2-3 | TRBV28 | TRBD2 | TGTACCGTCAGCGGGGGGGCGAAAGATACGCAGTATTTT | CTVSGGAKDTQYF
. | TRBJ2-3 | TRBV7-6 | TRBD1 | TGTGCCAGCAGCTTACTCCTAAGGGACAGGGGGCATACGCAGTATTTT | CASSLLLRDRGHTQYF
. | TRBJ2-2 | TRBV11-2 | TRBD1 | TGTGCCAGCAGCCGCGGGACAGGGTTTGGCGGGGAGCTGTTTTTT | CASSRGTGFGGELFF
once | TRBJ1-4 | TRBV7-9 | . | TGTGCCAGCAGCCCGGGGAGGGGGATTGGAAAACTGTTTTTT | CASSPGRGIGKLFF